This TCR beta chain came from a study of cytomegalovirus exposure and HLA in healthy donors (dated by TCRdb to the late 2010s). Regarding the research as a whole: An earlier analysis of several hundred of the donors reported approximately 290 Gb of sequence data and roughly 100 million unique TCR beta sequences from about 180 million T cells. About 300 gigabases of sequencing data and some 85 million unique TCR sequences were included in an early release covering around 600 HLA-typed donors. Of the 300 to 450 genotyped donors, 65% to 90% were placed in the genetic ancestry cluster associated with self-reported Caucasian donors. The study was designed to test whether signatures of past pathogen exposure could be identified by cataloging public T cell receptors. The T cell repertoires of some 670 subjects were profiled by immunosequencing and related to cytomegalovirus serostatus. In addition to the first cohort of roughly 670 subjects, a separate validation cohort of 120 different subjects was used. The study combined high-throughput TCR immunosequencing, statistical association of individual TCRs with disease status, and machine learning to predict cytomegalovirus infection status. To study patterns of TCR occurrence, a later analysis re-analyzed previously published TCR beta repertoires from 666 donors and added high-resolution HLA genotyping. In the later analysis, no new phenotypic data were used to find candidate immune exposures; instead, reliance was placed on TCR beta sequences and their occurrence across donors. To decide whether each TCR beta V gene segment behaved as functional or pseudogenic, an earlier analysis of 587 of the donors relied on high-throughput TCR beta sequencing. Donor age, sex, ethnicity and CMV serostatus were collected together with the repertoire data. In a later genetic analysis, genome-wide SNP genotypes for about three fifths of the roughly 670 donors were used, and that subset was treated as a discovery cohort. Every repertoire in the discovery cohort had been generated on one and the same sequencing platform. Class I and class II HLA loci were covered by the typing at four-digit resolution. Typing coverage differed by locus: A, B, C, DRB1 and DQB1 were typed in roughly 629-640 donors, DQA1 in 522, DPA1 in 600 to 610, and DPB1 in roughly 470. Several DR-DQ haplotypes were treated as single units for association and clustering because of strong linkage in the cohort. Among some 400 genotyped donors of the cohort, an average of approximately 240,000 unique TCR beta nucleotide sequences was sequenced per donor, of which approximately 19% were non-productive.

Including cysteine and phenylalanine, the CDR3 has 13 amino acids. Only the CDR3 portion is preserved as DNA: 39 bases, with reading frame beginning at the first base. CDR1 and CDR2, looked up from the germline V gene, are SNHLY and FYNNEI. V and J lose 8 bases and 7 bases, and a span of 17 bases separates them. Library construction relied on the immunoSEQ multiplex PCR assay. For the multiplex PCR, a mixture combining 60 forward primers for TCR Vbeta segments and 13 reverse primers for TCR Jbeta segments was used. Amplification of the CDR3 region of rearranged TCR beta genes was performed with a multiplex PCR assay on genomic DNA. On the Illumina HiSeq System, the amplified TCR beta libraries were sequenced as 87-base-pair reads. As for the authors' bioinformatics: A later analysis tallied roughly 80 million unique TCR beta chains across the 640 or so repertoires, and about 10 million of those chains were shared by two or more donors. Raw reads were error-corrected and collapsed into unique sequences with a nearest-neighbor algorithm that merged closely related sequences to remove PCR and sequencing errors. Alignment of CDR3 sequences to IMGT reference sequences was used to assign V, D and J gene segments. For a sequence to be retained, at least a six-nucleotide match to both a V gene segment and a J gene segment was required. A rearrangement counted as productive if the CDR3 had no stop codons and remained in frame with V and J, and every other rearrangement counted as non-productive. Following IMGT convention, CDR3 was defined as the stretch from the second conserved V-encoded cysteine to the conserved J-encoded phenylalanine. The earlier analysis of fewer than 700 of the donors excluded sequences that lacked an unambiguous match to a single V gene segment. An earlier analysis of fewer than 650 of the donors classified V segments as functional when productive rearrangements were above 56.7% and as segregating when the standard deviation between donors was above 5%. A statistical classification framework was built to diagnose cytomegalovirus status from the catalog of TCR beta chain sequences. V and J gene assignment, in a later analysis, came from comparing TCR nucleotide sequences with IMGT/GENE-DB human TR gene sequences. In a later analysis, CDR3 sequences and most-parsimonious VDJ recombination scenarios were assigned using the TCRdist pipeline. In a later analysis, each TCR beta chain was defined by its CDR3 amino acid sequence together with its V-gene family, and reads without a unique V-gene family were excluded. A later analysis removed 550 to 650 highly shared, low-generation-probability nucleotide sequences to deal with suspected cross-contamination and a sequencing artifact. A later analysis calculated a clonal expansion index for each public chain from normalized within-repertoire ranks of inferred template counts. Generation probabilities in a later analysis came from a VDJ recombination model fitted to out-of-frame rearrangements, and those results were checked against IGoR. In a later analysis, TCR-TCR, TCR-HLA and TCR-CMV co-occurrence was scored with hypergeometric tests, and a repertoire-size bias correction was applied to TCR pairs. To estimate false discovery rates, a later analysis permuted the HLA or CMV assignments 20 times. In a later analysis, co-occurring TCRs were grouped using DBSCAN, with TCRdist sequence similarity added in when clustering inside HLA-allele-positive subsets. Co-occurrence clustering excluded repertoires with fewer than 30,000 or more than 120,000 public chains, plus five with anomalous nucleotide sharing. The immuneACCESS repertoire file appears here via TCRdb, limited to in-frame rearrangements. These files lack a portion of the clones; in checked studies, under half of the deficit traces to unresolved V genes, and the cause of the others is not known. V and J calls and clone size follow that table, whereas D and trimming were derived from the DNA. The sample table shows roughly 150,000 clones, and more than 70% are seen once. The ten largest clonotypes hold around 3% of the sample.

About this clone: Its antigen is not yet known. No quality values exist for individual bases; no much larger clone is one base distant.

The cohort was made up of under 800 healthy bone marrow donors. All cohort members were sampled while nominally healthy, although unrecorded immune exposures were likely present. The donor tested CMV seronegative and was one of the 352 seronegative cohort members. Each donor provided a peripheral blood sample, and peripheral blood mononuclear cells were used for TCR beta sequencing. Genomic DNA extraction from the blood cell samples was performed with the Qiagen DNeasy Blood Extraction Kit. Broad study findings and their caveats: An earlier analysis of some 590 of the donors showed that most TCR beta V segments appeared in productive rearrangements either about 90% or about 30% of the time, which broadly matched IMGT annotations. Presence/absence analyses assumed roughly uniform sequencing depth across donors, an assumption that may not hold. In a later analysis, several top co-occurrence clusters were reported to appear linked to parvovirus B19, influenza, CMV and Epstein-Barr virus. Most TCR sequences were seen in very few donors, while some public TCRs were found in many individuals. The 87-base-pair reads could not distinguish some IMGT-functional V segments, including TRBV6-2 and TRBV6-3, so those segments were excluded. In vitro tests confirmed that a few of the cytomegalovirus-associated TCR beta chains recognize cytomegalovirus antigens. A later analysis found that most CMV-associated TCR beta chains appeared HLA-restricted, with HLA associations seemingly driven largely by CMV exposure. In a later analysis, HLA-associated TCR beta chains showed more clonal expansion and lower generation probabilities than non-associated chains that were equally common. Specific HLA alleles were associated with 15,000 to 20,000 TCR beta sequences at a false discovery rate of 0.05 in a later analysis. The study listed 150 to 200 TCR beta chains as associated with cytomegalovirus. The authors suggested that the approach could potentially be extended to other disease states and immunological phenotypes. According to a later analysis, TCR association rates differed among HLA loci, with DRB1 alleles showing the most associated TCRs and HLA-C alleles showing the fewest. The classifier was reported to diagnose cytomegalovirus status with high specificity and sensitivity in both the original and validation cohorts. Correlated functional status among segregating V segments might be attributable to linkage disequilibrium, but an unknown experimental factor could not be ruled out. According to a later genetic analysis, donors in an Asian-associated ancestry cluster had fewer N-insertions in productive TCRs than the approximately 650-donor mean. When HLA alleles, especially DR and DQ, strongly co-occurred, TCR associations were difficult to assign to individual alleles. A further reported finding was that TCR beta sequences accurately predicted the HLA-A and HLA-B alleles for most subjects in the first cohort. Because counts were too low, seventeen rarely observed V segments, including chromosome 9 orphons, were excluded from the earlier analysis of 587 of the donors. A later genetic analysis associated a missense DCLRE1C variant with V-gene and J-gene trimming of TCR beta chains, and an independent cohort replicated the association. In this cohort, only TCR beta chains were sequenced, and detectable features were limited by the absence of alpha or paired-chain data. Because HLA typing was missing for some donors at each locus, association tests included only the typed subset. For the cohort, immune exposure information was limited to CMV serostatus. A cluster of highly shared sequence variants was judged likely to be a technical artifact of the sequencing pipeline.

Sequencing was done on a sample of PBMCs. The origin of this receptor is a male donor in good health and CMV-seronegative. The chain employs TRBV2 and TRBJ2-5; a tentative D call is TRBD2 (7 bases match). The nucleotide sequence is TGTGCCAGCGACGTGGGGGGGGCGGTGACCCAGTACTTC. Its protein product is CASDVGGAVTQYF. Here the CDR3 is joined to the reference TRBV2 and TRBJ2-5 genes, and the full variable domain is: EPEVTQTPSHQVTQMGQEVILRCVPISNHLYFYWYRQILGQKVEFLVSFYNNEISEKSEIFDDQFSVERPDGSNFTLKIRSTKLEDSAMYFCASDVGGAVTQYFGPGTRLLVL.